These 16 T cell receptor beta chains came from one sample sequenced in a study of blood T cell repertoires in COVID-19. Produced via immunoSEQ multiplex PCR; TCRdb's table is partial and in-frame only. The data show under 55,000 clones, around 90% seen once. Material: peripheral blood. All receptors derive from a human donor in a cohort sampled during active COVID-19.

This chain uses TRBV28 with TRBJ2-2; maybe TRBD1 (7 bases). Germline assignment: CDR1 MDHEN and CDR2 SYDVKM. V lost 8 bases to trimming and J lost 1 base, with 11 bases between them. CDR3 length equals 14 residues. CDR3 coding DNA: TGTGCCAGCGCGGGACAGTTGAACACCGGGGAGCTGTTTTTT. Translating it yields CASAGQLNTGELFF.

On this clone itself: At one boundary the junction diverges from the germline segment, which might be a read error. The chain couples TRBV11-2 to TRBJ2-1; a possible D gene is TRBD2 (5 bases). Germline V CDR1 and CDR2: SGHAT, FQNNGV. The CDR3 loop spans 12 amino acids. The CDR3 reads CASSLAGREQFF. The CDR3 DNA sequence: TGTGCCAGCAGTTTAGCCGGACGGGAACAGTTCTTC.

This chain links TRBV10-3 with TRBJ1-2; 7 bases line up with TRBD1. There are 15 residues in the CDR3. After removal of 3 bases from V and 3 bases from J, the junction contained 7 bases not matched to a gene. Looked up from germline, CDR1 is ENHRY and CDR2 is SYGVKD. In DNA, the CDR3 is TGTGCCATCAGTGATCGGCCTGGGACAGACTATGGCTACACCTTC. Translating it yields CAISDRPGTDYGYTF.

V and J are TRBV7-2 and TRBJ2-2, with a possible D match to TRBD2 (6 bases). This CDR3 has 16 residues. In germline, CDR1 is SGHTA, CDR2 FQGNSA. Between the trimmed V and J ends, which lost 1 base and 5 bases, there was a span of 14 bases. The DNA of the CDR3 is TGTGCCAGCAGCTTAGATGCGGGAAGTAGGACCGGGGAGCTGTTTTTT. Translation: CASSLDAGSRTGELFF.

This clone came up a few times. The CDR3 DNA sequence: TGTGCCAGCAGCCAAGGTGTTAGCGGAATAACCTACGAGCAGTACTTC. Translated, it gives CASSQGVSGITYEQYF. The V gene is TRBV3-1 (or the pseudogene TRBV3-2), the J gene TRBJ2-7, with a tentative D call TRBD2 (6 bases). The germline V gene encodes CDR1 LGHDT and CDR2 YNNKEL (reference sequence). The V gene lost 1 base and the J gene lost 2 bases, with 15 bases spanning the gap. The CDR3 contains 16 residues.

The chain links TRBV5-1 to TRBJ1-4, with D possibly being TRBD1 (6 bases). Trimming cost V 0 bases and J 5 bases, with 11 bases left between them. This CDR3 comprises 15 residues. CDR1 and CDR2 (germline): SGHRS, YFSETQ. CDR3 nucleotides: TGCGCCAGCAGCTTGGCGCCAGGGGCGAATGAAAAACTGTTTTTT. It is translated as CASSLAPGANEKLFF.

The CDR3 DNA follows: TGTGCCAGCAGCTCGGGACTAGACGACACCGGGGAGCTGTTTTTT. This translates into CASSSGLDDTGELFF. The chain recombines TRBV5-6 with TRBJ2-2, with 8 bases that match TRBD2. The germline V gene has CDR1 SGHDT and CDR2 YYEEEE. J gave up 3 bases and V 3 bases, and 4 bases lay outside the gene matches. There are 15 residues in the CDR3.

This sequence joins TRBV23-1 and TRBJ1-5, with 7 bases matching TRBD1. TRBV23-1 qualifies as an ORF whose function is uncertain. The trim removed 3 bases at V and 4 bases at J, leaving 6 bases unmatched. The CDR3 length is 15 residues. CDR3 DNA sequence: TGCGCCAGCAGTCAGCGGGGACAGAGAAATCAGCCCCAGCATTTT. Amino acids: CASSQRGQRNQPQHF.

The V gene is TRBV6-1, the J gene TRBJ2-3; possibly TRBD2 for D (5 bases). Trimming took 0 bases from V and 6 from J, leaving 7 bases between them. The germline V gene encodes CDR1 MNHNS and CDR2 SASEGT. The CDR3 runs to 13 residues. The chain's CDR3 is CASSEAWEDTQYF. Here the CDR3 DNA reads TGTGCCAGCAGTGAAGCCTGGGAGGATACGCAGTATTTT.

This sequence joins TRBV7-9 and TRBJ2-5, with 9 positions matching TRBD1. After removal of 4 bases from V and 3 bases from J, the junction contained 6 bases not matched to a gene. The germline gives CDR1 SEHNR, CDR2 FQNEAQ (reference sequence). The CDR3 is 15 residues long. Written as DNA, the CDR3 is TGTGCCAGCAGCTCCATCGGGACAGGGAAAGAGACCCAGTACTTC. Its protein product is CASSSIGTGKETQYF.

This clone came up once. V gene TRBV28 combines with J gene TRBJ1-5, with 9 bases aligning to TRBD1. The CDR3 spans 14 residues. Germline V gene sequence: CDR1 MDHEN, CDR2 SYDVKM. After removal of 11 bases from V and 3 bases from J, the junction contained 8 bases not matched to a gene. The CDR3 here is CAGQGKTYNQPQHF. In DNA form, the CDR3 reads TGTGCCGGACAGGGGAAAACTTACAATCAGCCCCAGCATTTT. The full variable domain, in which reference TRBV28 and TRBJ1-5 provide the parts outside the CDR3, is DVKVTQSSRYLVKRTGEKVFLECVQDMDHENMFWYRQDPGLGLRLIYFSYDVKMKEKGDIPEGYSVSREKKERFSLILESASTNQTSMYLCAGQGKTYNQPQHFGDGTRLSIL.

The table lists this clone with a count of one. The rearrangement links TRBV7-9 to TRBJ1-1; D possibly corresponds to TRBD1 (5 bases). V lost 4 bases, J lost 4 bases, and 13 bases lay in between. CDR1 is SEHNR and CDR2 is FQNEAQ in the germline V gene (reference sequence). The CDR3 extends over 14 amino acids. The CDR3 reads CASSSDGGGTEAFF. The CDR3 DNA follows: TGTGCCAGCAGCTCGGACGGCGGGGGCACTGAAGCTTTCTTT.

The genes are TRBV7-9 and TRBJ1-3; D might be TRBD1 (6 bases). V dropped 7 bases and J dropped 2 bases, with 24 bases sitting between them. This CDR3 is built from 18 residues. Germline V gives CDR1 SEHNR, CDR2 FQNEAQ (reference sequence). As DNA, the CDR3 is TGTGCCAGCACCCAGGCACTGGGGGGGCACTTTCCTGGAAACACCATATATTTT. Amino acids: CASTQALGGHFPGNTIYF.

The rearrangement joins TRBV29-1 to TRBJ2-5; 7 bases are a match to TRBD1. CDR1 and CDR2 (germline): SQVTM, ANQGSEA. The CDR3 is 14 amino acids. The J segment lost 5 bases and the V segment lost 5 bases, leaving 11 bases of the junction unmatched. CDR3 protein: CSVRDRLKGETQYF. The CDR3 nucleotides are TGCAGCGTTCGGGACAGACTCAAAGGGGAGACCCAGTACTTC.

The chain employs TRBV4-2 and TRBJ2-6; a possible D gene is TRBD2 (6 bases). V gave up 3 bases and J gave up 2 bases, with 8 bases separating them. The length of the CDR3 is 15 residues. Germline V gives CDR1 LGHNA, CDR2 YNFKEQ. This chain's CDR3 is CASSQGGTGANVLTF. DNA of the CDR3: TGTGCCAGCAGCCAGGGGGGAACTGGGGCCAACGTCCTGACTTTC.

This chain joins TRBV18 and TRBJ1-5, with D possibly TRBD1 on 5 matching bases. Germline CDR1 reads KGHSH; CDR2 reads LQKENI. The CDR3 extends over 15 amino acids. V lost 0 bases and J 7 bases, leaving 13 bases between the germline ends. In nucleotides, the CDR3 is TGTGCCAGCTCACCACCGGGGACTCCAAACCAGCCCCAGCATTTT. It is translated as CASSPPGTPNQPQHF.